This T cell receptor (beta chain) was obtained from a study of tumor-infiltrating lymphocytes in primary liver carcinoma (dated by TCRdb to 2016 to 2017). Study-wide context: Of the five patients (three men and two women, aged 30 to 69 years), four had hepatocellular carcinoma and one had combined HCC and intrahepatic cholangiocarcinoma. To link TCRbeta repertoire diversity with the local molecular phenotype, the 25 or so tumor region samples were profiled using Agilent mRNA microarrays. Reproducibility between technical replicate repertoires was high, with correlation coefficients above 0.95 and mean shared-clone rates around 0.88. Each sample produced roughly 3.65 to 7.5 million productive TCRbeta reads, and read depth showed no significant difference between tissue types. For each liver tumor, the study sampled five regions along with adjacent normal tissue and blood, and applied TCRbeta repertoire sequencing, expression microarrays and whole-exome sequencing. The tumors of the five patients were staged as T1-T3 N0M0, with maximum diameters ranging from 4.2 to 10 cm. A total of 35 specimens from 5 patients went through TCRbeta repertoire sequencing, namely 25 tumor regions, 5 adjacent noncancerous liver tissues and 5 peripheral blood samples.

The germline V gene yields SGHAT for CDR1 and FQNNGV for CDR2. The CDR3 numbers 15 residues from cysteine through phenylalanine. Left in the record is the CDR3 DNA by itself, 45 bases read in frame from the first base. About this clonotype: The antigen it recognizes is unknown. At one end the junction does not follow the germline gene, possibly because of a read error.

Starting from 450 to 500 ng total RNA, TCRbeta-specific cDNA was produced by reverse transcription with a constant-region primer and ProtoScript II reverse transcriptase. Three nested multiplex PCR rounds, following a slightly modified ARM-PCR procedure, were used to build the TCRbeta libraries. Each of the first two PCR rounds ran for around 10 cycles using multiplex TRBV1-TRBV30 forward primers together with a Cbeta reverse primer. Sample barcodes and Illumina adapters were added in a final 25-cycle PCR using Deep VentR polymerase. Amplicons of 200-500 bp were gel-purified with a QIAquick gel extraction kit before sequencing. An Illumina HiSeq 2500 was used to sequence the TCRbeta amplicons with 250-bp paired-end reads. The original methods were these. Quality trimming of reads was performed with Trimmomatic v0.33, and paired reads were merged with FLASH v1.2.11 so that full CDR3 sequences could be recovered. V, D and J germline segments were assigned to the rearranged TCRbeta sequences by MiGEC v1.2.1b. VDJtools v1.0.0 computed clonotype statistics and Shannon-Wiener diversity indices. Except for diversity analysis, only the 250 most abundant clonotypes of each sample were used in subsequent analyses to reduce sampling bias. Using fastp trimming at Q25 and MiXCR clonotype assembly, TCRdb reanalyzed the public sequencing data and kept in-frame beta chains. Entries that share a CDR3 protein sequence are merged under the most common genes and DNA. TCRdb's processing, not the study's, gives the V and J calls here. The sample table lists under 130,000 distinct CDR3 sequences, approximately 82% of them with a count of one. The ten largest clonotypes hold about a fifth of the sample.

Total RNA and DNA were co-extracted from approximately 20-30 mg of bulk tissue with the AllPrep DNA/RNA mini kit, without cell sorting. Between late 2015 and March 2016, a few patients in China with histopathologically diagnosed primary liver carcinoma had surgical resection. At the time of sampling, the patients had chronic HBV infection and had not received any treatment. Each tumor was sampled at five spatially separated regions: the superior, inferior, left-lateral and right-lateral poles and the tumor centre. According to histology, viable tumor cells made up more than 85% of every tumor sample. Fresh tumor and adjacent tissue pieces were bisected, with one half stored in RNAlater at -80 degrees C and the other half sent for histology. Study-level results and caveats: Since the samples were bulk and unsorted, there was no way to compare CD4+ and CD8+ T cell repertoires. Only about 7.5-25% of top clones were found in all five regions of a tumor, suggesting spatial heterogeneity of tumor-infiltrating T cells. Because sequencing covered only the TCR beta chain and unpaired alpha chains were not captured, true repertoire diversity is likely underestimated. The top 250 clones made up a significantly larger repertoire fraction in tumors than in blood (p = 0.039). The study included only four or five patients, and the authors note findings should be validated in a larger study. Consistent with antigen-driven expansion, pairs of tumor regions showed higher repertoire overlap (mean about 36%) than either tumor-adjacent pairs (approximately 17%) or tumor-blood pairs (approximately 14%).

This clonotype was obtained from a middle-aged man with primary liver carcinoma and hepatitis B virus infection. The sequence joins TRBV11-2 to TRBJ2-5; 6 matching bases give a weak D call of TRBD1. Source material: liver tumor tissue from sampling region 3. Reading the label with the study, this specimen's cell subset or site is: tumor region T3, left-lateral pole. The CDR3 reads CTSSPRSGPGATQYF. The DNA sequence follows: TGTACCAGCAGCCCCCGGTCAGGTCCAGGGGCGACCCAGTACTTC.